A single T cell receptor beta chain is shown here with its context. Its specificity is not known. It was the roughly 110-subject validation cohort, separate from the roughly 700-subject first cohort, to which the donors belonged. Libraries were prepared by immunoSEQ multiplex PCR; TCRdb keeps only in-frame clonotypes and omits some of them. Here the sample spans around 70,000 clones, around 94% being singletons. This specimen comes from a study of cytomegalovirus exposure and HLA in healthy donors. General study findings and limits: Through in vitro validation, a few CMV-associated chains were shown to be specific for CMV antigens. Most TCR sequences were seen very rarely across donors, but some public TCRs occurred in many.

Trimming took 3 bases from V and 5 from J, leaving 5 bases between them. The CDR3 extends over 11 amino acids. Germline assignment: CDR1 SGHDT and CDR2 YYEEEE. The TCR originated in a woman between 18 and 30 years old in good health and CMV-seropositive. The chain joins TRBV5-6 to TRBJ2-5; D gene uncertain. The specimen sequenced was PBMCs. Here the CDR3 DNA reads TGTGCCAGCAGCTATCGGGAGACCCAGTACTTC. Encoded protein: CASSYRETQYF.